Listed below are T cell receptor beta chains from one sample, sequenced in a study of TIL therapy for anti-PD-1-resistant metastatic lung cancer. Produced via immunoSEQ multiplex PCR; TCRdb's table is partial and in-frame only. Altogether more than 90,000 clones are present, about three fifths being singletons, with the ten largest covering about a tenth. The input for sequencing was tumor tissue, taken at baseline. Source of these receptors: a person between 25 and 79 years old with non-small cell lung cancer. Each CDR3 is given with its conserved first and last residue. D genes are given only for firm matches. Expanded clones get a size class; other rows say once, few or many, or leave the size out.

13,TRBV6-5,TRBD1,TRBJ2-2,-,CASSRTGTGELFF,TGTGCCAGCAGTCGGACAGGAACCGGGGAGCTGTTTTTT
16,TRBV28,TRBD2,TRBJ2-3,few,CASSQRLAGATDTQYF,TGTGCCAGCAGTCAAAGACTAGCGGGGGCCACAGATACGCAGTATTTT
14,TRBV6-5,-,TRBJ2-6,once,CASSRGTGANVLTF,TGTGCCAGCAGTAGGGGGACCGGGGCCAACGTCCTGACTTTC
12,TRBV10-2,-,TRBJ2-7,few,CASSEDPYEQYF,TGCGCCAGCAGTGAGGATCCTTACGAGCAGTACTTC
13,TRBV5-5,-,TRBJ2-3,-,CASSLGFTDTQYF,TGTGCCAGCAGCCTCGGGTTTACAGATACGCAGTATTTT
15,TRBV2,-,TRBJ1-5,few,CASRPGGGSNQPQHF,TGTGCCAGCAGGCCGGGGGGAGGGAGCAATCAGCCCCAGCATTTT
15,TRBV3-1/TRBV3-2,-,TRBJ1-1,few,CASSQGGGAGTEAFF,TGTGCCAGCAGCCAAGGGGGGGGCGCGGGCACTGAAGCTTTCTTT
14,TRBV7-6,TRBD2,TRBJ2-7,-,CASSPGRGGYEQYF,TGTGCCAGCAGCCCGGGGAGGGGAGGTTACGAGCAGTACTTC
14,TRBV2,TRBD2,TRBJ2-1,-,CASRTGTSFNEQFF,TGTGCCAGCAGAACCGGGACTAGCTTCAATGAGCAGTTCTTC
14,TRBV19,-,TRBJ1-1,-,CASSTRQDIGLAFF,TGTGCCAGTAGTACCAGACAGGACATTGGGCTAGCTTTCTTT
14,TRBV7-9,TRBD1,TRBJ2-5,-,CASSTGTDGETQYF,TGTGCCAGCAGCACCGGGACAGATGGGGAGACCCAGTACTTC
14,TRBV3-1/TRBV3-2,-,TRBJ1-6,once,CASSPFGVNSPLHF,TGTGCCAGCAGCCCCTTTGGGGTGAATTCACCCCTCCACTTT
16,TRBV5-6,-,TRBJ1-4,-,CASSLGAWVEGEKLFF,TGTGCCAGCAGCTTGGGGGCCTGGGTAGAGGGTGAAAAACTGTTTTTT
17,TRBV28,-,TRBJ2-7,-,CASSFSAGAGTLDEQYF,TGTGCCAGCAGTTTTTCGGCCGGGGCGGGAACGCTCGACGAGCAGTACTTC
12,TRBV6-5,-,TRBJ2-7,few,CASRRHDYEQYF,TGTGCCAGCAGGCGACACGACTACGAGCAGTACTTC
15,TRBV6-2/TRBV6-3,TRBD1,TRBJ1-2,-,CASSYSLTGAHGYTF,TGTGCCAGCAGTTACTCCCTCACAGGGGCGCATGGCTACACCTTC
15,TRBV2,-,TRBJ2-4,-,CASSEMGAHANIQYF,TGTGCCAGCAGTGAAATGGGGGCCCATGCGAACATTCAGTACTTC
15,TRBV28,TRBD2,TRBJ2-7,once,CASSLREGAFYEQYF,TGTGCCAGCAGTTTAAGGGAGGGAGCGTTCTACGAGCAGTACTTC
19,TRBV5-4,-,TRBJ2-5,-,CASSLARGLARFPRETQYF,TGTGCCAGCAGCTTGGCACGAGGTCTAGCGCGTTTCCCGCGGGAGACCCAGTACTTC
13,TRBV27,-,TRBJ1-1,-,CASSLQLFTEAFF,TGTGCCAGCAGTTTACAGCTGTTCACTGAAGCTTTCTTT
15,TRBV3-1/TRBV3-2,-,TRBJ2-7,-,CASSQEGPLTYEQYF,TGTGCCAGCAGCCAAGAAGGGCCCCTCACCTACGAGCAGTACTTC
14,TRBV6-6,-,TRBJ1-3,few,CASKESFSGNTIYF,TGTGCCAGCAAAGAGTCATTCTCTGGAAACACCATATATTTT
13,TRBV12-3/TRBV12-4,TRBD1,TRBJ2-7,once,CASSSGQVYEQYF,TGTGCCAGCAGTTCAGGACAGGTCTACGAGCAGTACTTC
13,TRBV27,TRBD1,TRBJ1-1,-,CASSSRLTGEAFF,TGTGCCAGCAGTTCACGTCTGACAGGGGAAGCTTTCTTT
16,TRBV28,-,TRBJ1-5,-,CASRIVFGTDNQPQHF,TGTGCCAGCAGGATAGTATTCGGCACGGACAATCAGCCCCAGCATTTT
12,TRBV3-1/TRBV3-2,-,TRBJ1-2,once,CASSPVGNGYTF,TGTGCCAGCAGCCCCGTTGGTAATGGCTACACCTTC
16,TRBV7-2,-,TRBJ2-2,-,CASSLVPSGNTGELFF,TGTGCCAGCAGCTTAGTCCCCAGCGGGAACACCGGGGAGCTGTTTTTT
13,TRBV19,TRBD1,TRBJ1-6,few,CASTSQGGSPLHF,TGTGCCAGTACCAGTCAGGGGGGTTCACCCCTCCACTTT
11,TRBV29-1,-,TRBJ1-1,-,CSVEKSTEAFF,TGCAGCGTTGAAAAATCCACTGAAGCTTTCTTT
17,TRBV19,TRBD1,TRBJ2-2,once,CASSSPGQAANTGELFF,TGTGCCAGTAGTTCCCCGGGACAGGCGGCGAACACCGGGGAGCTGTTTTTT
15,TRBV6-5,TRBD2,TRBJ2-7,-,CASNSGLAGLYEQYF,TGTGCCAGCAATTCGGGACTAGCGGGCCTTTACGAGCAGTACTTC
15,TRBV7-9,-,TRBJ1-3,-,CASSLGTGSGNTIYF,TGTGCCAGCAGCCTAGGGACGGGCTCTGGAAACACCATATATTTT
12,TRBV6-2/TRBV6-3,-,TRBJ2-1,-,CASSALYNEQFF,TGTGCCAGCAGCGCCCTTTACAATGAGCAGTTCTTC
16,TRBV4-3,TRBD1,TRBJ1-5,-,CASSQDPGTDLLPQHF,TGCGCCAGCAGCCAAGACCCCGGGACAGACCTTTTGCCCCAGCATTTT
14,TRBV4-3,-,TRBJ1-1,few,CASSRKARATEAFF,TGCGCCAGCAGCCGGAAAGCCAGGGCCACTGAAGCTTTCTTT
16,TRBV7-3,-,TRBJ1-3,-,CASSLRGASSGNTIYF,TGTGCCAGCAGCTTACGGGGGGCCAGCTCTGGAAACACCATATATTTT
17,TRBV28,TRBD1,TRBJ1-5,few,CASSYFPGTGYNQPQHF,TGTGCCAGCAGTTACTTCCCCGGGACAGGGTACAATCAGCCCCAGCATTTT
14,TRBV11-1,-,TRBJ1-1,few,CASSLPGQTTEAFF,TGTGCCAGCAGCCTACCCGGACAGACGACTGAAGCTTTCTTT
11,TRBV28,-,TRBJ2-2,-,CASIGHGELFF,TGTGCCAGCATAGGACACGGGGAGCTGTTTTTT
19,TRBV5-5,TRBD2,TRBJ2-3,-,CASSYPLAALRVGTDTQYF,TGTGCCAGCAGCTACCCTCTAGCGGCACTACGTGTCGGCACAGATACGCAGTATTTT
15,TRBV5-1,-,TRBJ1-6,many,CASSPDGGGGSPLHF,TGCGCCAGCAGCCCTGACGGGGGGGGCGGTTCACCCCTCCACTTT
15,TRBV6-2/TRBV6-3,-,TRBJ1-2,-,CASSSDSSPVYGYTF,TGTGCCAGCAGTTCCGACAGCTCCCCGGTCTATGGCTACACCTTC
15,TRBV18,TRBD2,TRBJ2-1,-,CASSQGAGSYNEQFF,TGTGCCAGCTCCCAAGGAGCGGGATCCTACAATGAGCAGTTCTTC
14,TRBV5-6,-,TRBJ2-3,-,CASSRDVSTDTQYF,TGTGCCAGCAGCCGGGACGTAAGCACAGATACGCAGTATTTT
15,TRBV19,-,TRBJ1-6,few,CASSTDSTNFEPLHF,TGTGCCAGTAGTACAGATTCAACCAACTTTGAACCCCTCCACTTT
16,TRBV15,-,TRBJ2-3,-,CATSRDRGFSTDTQYF,TGTGCCACCAGCAGAGACAGGGGCTTTAGCACAGATACGCAGTATTTT
14,TRBV2,-,TRBJ2-7,few,CASNPGALPYEQYF,TGTGCCAGCAATCCGGGGGCGCTTCCCTACGAGCAGTACTTC
16,TRBV27,TRBD1,TRBJ1-4,-,CASSLSGQGFNEKLFF,TGTGCCAGCAGTTTATCCGGACAGGGTTTCAATGAAAAACTGTTTTTT
14,TRBV5-1,-,TRBJ1-3,few,CASSDTGTGNTIYF,TGCGCCAGCAGCGATACAGGGACTGGAAACACCATATATTTT
13,TRBV10-3,-,TRBJ2-3,-,CAISEYEADTQYF,TGTGCCATCAGTGAGTATGAGGCAGATACGCAGTATTTT